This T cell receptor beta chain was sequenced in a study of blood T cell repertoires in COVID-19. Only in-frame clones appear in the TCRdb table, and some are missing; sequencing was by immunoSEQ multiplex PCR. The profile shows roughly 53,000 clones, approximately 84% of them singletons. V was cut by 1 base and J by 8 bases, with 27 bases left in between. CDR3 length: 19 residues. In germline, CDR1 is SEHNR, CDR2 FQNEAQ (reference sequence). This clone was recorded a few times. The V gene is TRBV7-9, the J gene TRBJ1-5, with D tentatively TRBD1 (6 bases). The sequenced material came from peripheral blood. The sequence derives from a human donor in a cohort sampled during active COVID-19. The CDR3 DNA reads TGTGCCAGCAGCTTAGATGGCCCTTCCTTTGGCCAGGGGTGGAAGCCCCAGCATTTT. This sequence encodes CASSLDGPSFGQGWKPQHF.